This T cell receptor beta chain was retrieved from a study of human versus mouse CDR3 diversity and MHC coevolution. Notes on the study in general: The lowest clonal inequality scores came from most of the three human donors.

TCRdb's table, derived via immunoSEQ multiplex PCR, lists solely in-frame clones and lacks some. The table records tens of thousands of clones, just under 95% of them present only once. CDR1 is WNHNN, CDR2 SYGVQD, per germline (reference sequence). The CDR3 loop spans 18 amino acids. J was trimmed by 0 bases and V by 6 bases; bases with no gene match: 12. Naive CD4 T cells were sorted as CD45RO-negative, CD62L-positive. Comments on this clone: Its matching antigen is unknown.

The specimen sequenced was naive CD4+ T cells from blood. Subset indicated: CD45RO-negative CD62L-positive naive CD4 T cells. The sequence was obtained from a person in their sixties in good health. This sequence joins TRBV10-1 and TRBJ2-1; TRBD2 aligns across 9 bases. The CDR3 loop reads CASSTGRAGGVSYNEQFF. The CDR3 region has the DNA TGCGCCAGCAGCACCGGGAGGGCGGGAGGGGTCTCCTACAATGAGCAGTTCTTC.